Following are 30 T cell receptor beta chains from one sample sequenced in a study of shared clonotypes between healthy human individuals. TCRdb's table, derived via immunoSEQ multiplex PCR, lists solely in-frame clones and lacks some. The sample shows fewer than 600,000 clones, around 76% of them seen only once. Input material: PBMCs. The receptor source for this set is a middle-aged woman in good health. Some clones in this sample may be carry-over from other donors' samples.

The chain recombines TRBV6-4 with TRBJ2-1; either TRBD1 or TRBD2 may fit D (5 bases each). The germline V gene encodes CDR1 MRHNA and CDR2 SNTAGT. The CDR3 has 11 residues. Trimming left V 9 bases short and J 15 bases short, with 18 bases between. CDR3 region: CASRPRGVPFF. Here the CDR3 DNA reads TGTGCCAGTCGGCCTAGAGGGGTCCCGTTCTTC.

V is TRBV7-3 and J is TRBJ2-2, with D perhaps matching TRBD1 or TRBD2 (5 bases each). V gave up 1 base and J gave up 6 bases, with 6 bases separating them. Germline V gives CDR1 SGHTA, CDR2 FQGTGA. This CDR3 has 13 amino acids. The CDR3, as DNA: TGTGCCAGCAGCTTAATGGGGGCCGGGGAGCTGTTTTTT. Encoded protein: CASSLMGAGELFF.

Ten or more counts support this clone. Other DNA sequences in the sample encode the same CDR3. J is TRBJ1-1 and V is TRBV9, with 9 bases aligning to TRBD1. Trimming at V came to 6 bases and at J to 0 bases, leaving 6 bases not matched to a gene. Germline V gene sequence: CDR1 SGDLS, CDR2 YYNGEE. The CDR3 totals 15 residues. CDR3 coding DNA: TGTGCCAGCATCATACAGGGGGCTGTGAACACTGAAGCTTTCTTT. It translates to CASIIQGAVNTEAFF.

The chain has TRBV5-1 and TRBJ2-5, with 14 bases that match TRBD2. Looked up from germline, CDR1 is SGHRS and CDR2 is YFSETQ. The CDR3 is made up of 16 amino acids. V was pared by 5 bases and J by 4 bases, with 7 bases of the junction left unmatched. The DNA for the CDR3 is TGCGCCAGCAGTCCGGGACTAGCGGGAGAAGGAGAGACCCAGTACTTC. It specifies CASSPGLAGEGETQYF. Using reference TRBV5-1 and TRBJ2-5 for the parts outside the CDR3, the full variable domain is KAGVTQTPRYLIKTRGQQVTLSCSPISGHRSVSWYQQTPGQGLQFLFEYFSETQRNKGNFPGRFSGRQFSNSRSEMNVSTLELGDSALYLCASSPGLAGEGETQYFGPGTRLLVL.

This clone was counted between two and nine times. The chain recombines TRBV7-2 with TRBJ1-3; D is unclear. The V and J ends lost 3 bases and 3 bases respectively, with 12 bases between them. CDR3 length: 15 amino acids. Germline CDR1 reads SGHTA; CDR2 reads FQGNSA. The CDR3, as DNA: TGTGCCAGCAGCTTGGCAGGTTTATTTGGAAACACCATATATTTT. The encoded protein is CASSLAGLFGNTIYF. The full variable domain, in which reference TRBV7-2 and TRBJ1-3 provide the parts outside the CDR3, is GAGVSQSPSNKVTEKGKDVELRCDPISGHTALYWYRQSLGQGLEFLIYFQGNSAPDKSGLPSDRFSAERTGGSVSTLTIQRTQQEDSAVYLCASSLAGLFGNTIYFGEGSWLTVV.

The chain carries TRBV4-1 and TRBJ1-2; 7 bases are shared with TRBD1. Germline V gene lookup returns CDR1 MGHRA and CDR2 YSYEKL. The CDR3 runs 15 residues. V was pared by 0 bases and J by 1 base, with 2 bases of the junction left unmatched. The CDR3 sequence: CASSQDNRGNYGYTF. The CDR3 coding sequence is TGCGCCAGCAGCCAAGATAACAGGGGTAACTATGGCTACACCTTC.

The rearrangement uses TRBV15 and TRBJ2-1, with 9 nucleotides matching TRBD2. The trim removed 1 base at V and 9 bases at J, leaving 4 bases unmatched. CDR3 size: 14 residues. CDR1 and CDR2 (germline): LNHNV, YYDKDF (reference sequence). This chain's CDR3 is CATSRAWREGEQFF. The CDR3 DNA reads as TGTGCCACCAGCAGAGCGTGGCGGGAGGGTGAGCAGTTCTTC. The full variable domain, in which reference TRBV15 and TRBJ2-1 provide the parts outside the CDR3, is DAMVIQNPRYQVTQFGKPVTLSCSQTLNHNVMYWYQQKSSQAPKLLFHYYDKDFNNEADTPDNFQSRRPNTSFCFLDIRSPGLGDTAMYLCATSRAWREGEQFFGPGTRLTVL.

This rearrangement joins TRBV2 to TRBJ2-7; tentatively, D is TRBD1 (6 bases). The germline V and J ends were trimmed by 7 bases and 6 bases, with 13 bases remaining between them. The CDR3 runs to 12 residues. Germline CDR1 reads SNHLY; CDR2 reads FYNNEI. The CDR3: CASTDRTVEQYF. CDR3 DNA sequence: TGTGCCAGCACCGACAGGACCGTCGAGCAGTACTTC.

The chain recombines TRBV11-3 with TRBJ2-6; D remains unclear. V was clipped by 4 bases and J by 0 bases, with 7 bases between them. Germline assignment: CDR1 SGHNT and CDR2 YENEEA. The CDR3 spans 15 residues. CDR3 residues: CASSWADSGANVLTF. The CDR3 coding sequence is TGTGCCAGCAGCTGGGCCGACTCTGGGGCCAACGTCCTGACTTTC.

The rearrangement uses TRBV5-4 and TRBJ2-5; the match to TRBD2 covers 12 bases. The V segment lost 5 bases and the J segment 5 bases; nucleotides outside the gene matches: 10. Germline V CDR1 and CDR2: SGHNT, YYREEE (reference sequence). There are 16 residues in the CDR3. Here the CDR3 reads CASRTSSGRALETQYF. CDR3 nucleotides: TGTGCCAGCAGGACCTCTAGCGGGAGGGCCTTGGAGACCCAGTACTTC.

This clone was picked up one time. The chain joins TRBV7-2 to TRBJ2-1, with 12 bases aligning to TRBD2. CDR3 length equals 17 residues. CDR1 and CDR2 from the germline V gene are SGHTA and FQGNSA. V was pared by 5 bases and J by 9 bases, with 14 bases of the junction left unmatched. The CDR3 DNA is TGTGCCAGCAGCCAAGAGTCTAGACTAGCGGGAGTCAGTGAGCAGTTCTTC. Amino acids: CASSQESRLAGVSEQFF.

The chain joins TRBV10-1 to TRBJ1-4; D is unclear. Germline V gene sequence: CDR1 WNHNN, CDR2 SYGVQD (reference sequence). The CDR3 has 13 amino acids. V lost 3 bases and J lost 3, with 5 bases in between. The CDR3 bases are TGCGCCAGCAGTGAAGCTCCTAATGAAAAACTGTTTTTT. Residues: CASSEAPNEKLFF.

The CDR3 DNA is TGTGCCAGCAGCTCGTGGGCAGGGGGATCTACTAATGAAAAACTGTTTTTT. This gives the protein CASSSWAGGSTNEKLFF. The chain combines TRBV13 with TRBJ1-4; the match to TRBD1 covers 7 bases. The CDR3 spans 17 residues. Germline CDR1 PRHDT, CDR2 FYEKMQ (reference sequence). V lost 4 bases, J lost 2 bases, and 10 bases stayed unmatched.

The V call is TRBV7-9, the J call TRBJ1-4; D not certain. This CDR3 has 13 amino acids. Trimming took off 1 base at V and 8 bases at J, with 8 bases between the two ends. Germline V gives CDR1 SEHNR, CDR2 FQNEAQ (reference sequence). This CDR3 is CASSLVVEEKLFF. The CDR3 DNA is TGTGCCAGCAGCTTAGTTGTAGAGGAAAAACTGTTTTTT.

The chain uses TRBV9 and TRBJ2-7, with D possibly being TRBD1 or TRBD2 (5 bases each). This CDR3 has 15 residues. The ends were cut back, 3 bases at V and 0 bases at J, with 13 bases in the middle. Per germline, CDR1 SGDLS and CDR2 YYNGEE. CDR3 coding DNA: TGTGCCAGCAGCGCTCGGGACCGTGACTCCTACGAGCAGTACTTC. Protein product: CASSARDRDSYEQYF.

The rearrangement uses TRBV7-2 and TRBJ1-2; unclear D gene. Trimming shortened V by 1 base and J by 5 bases, and 5 bases separated the two germline ends. In germline, CDR1 is SGHTA, CDR2 FQGNSA. The CDR3 is made up of 12 amino acids. CDR3 coding DNA: TGTGCCAGCAGCTTAGGAGAATATGGCTACACCTTC. This gives the protein CASSLGEYGYTF.

The chain carries TRBV10-2 and TRBJ1-2; perhaps TRBD1 as D (5 bases). From germline, CDR1 is WSHSY and CDR2 SAAADI. The CDR3 is 13 residues long. V lost 5 bases and J lost 8, with 15 bases in between. The CDR3 bases are TGCGCCAGCAGTCCGGGACGGAGTTCGGGCTACACCTTC. Amino acid sequence: CASSPGRSSGYTF.

The gene calls are TRBV6-5 and TRBJ2-5; 10 nucleotides agree with TRBD1. The trim removed 5 bases at V and 4 bases at J, leaving 4 bases unmatched. CDR3 length equals 14 residues. Germline V gene sequence: CDR1 MNHEY, CDR2 SVGAGI. CDR3 coding DNA: TGTGCCAGCAGTCCGACAGGGGGCGCAGAGACCCAGTACTTC. This codes for CASSPTGGAETQYF.

This rearrangement joins TRBV7-8 to TRBJ2-2; tentative D call: TRBD1 (6 bases). The CDR3 spans 14 residues. Trimming took off 5 bases at V and 3 bases at J, with 10 bases between the two ends. Germline V CDR1 and CDR2: SGHVS, FQNEAQ. CDR3 coding DNA: TGTGCCAGCAGCACCGGGACATACACCGGGGAGCTGTTTTTT. Its translation is CASSTGTYTGELFF. Combining the CDR3 with reference TRBV7-8 and TRBJ2-2 gives the whole variable domain GAGVSQSPRYKVAKRGQDVALRCDPISGHVSLFWYQQALGQGPEFLTYFQNEAQLDKSGLPSDRFFAERPEGSVSTLKIQRTQQEDSAVYLCASSTGTYTGELFFGEGSRLTVL.

The chain has TRBV27 and TRBJ2-6; the D is unclear. The V gene lost 8 bases and the J gene lost 3 bases, with 11 bases spanning the gap. The CDR3 is 14 amino acids. CDR1 and CDR2 (germline): MNHEY, SMNVEV (reference sequence). This CDR3 reads CASALPGGANVLTF. CDR3 bases: TGTGCCAGCGCCCTCCCCGGTGGGGCCAACGTCCTGACTTTC.

J is TRBJ1-1 and V is TRBV2; tentative D call: TRBD1 (5 bases). There are 13 residues in the CDR3. Trimming cost V 5 bases and J 6 bases, with 13 bases left between them. Per germline, CDR1 SNHLY and CDR2 FYNNEI. CDR3 sequence reads: CASSPGYYAEAFF. The DNA of the CDR3 is TGTGCCAGCAGTCCAGGGTATTACGCTGAAGCTTTCTTT.

The chain couples TRBV9 to TRBJ2-2; a weak D match, TRBD1 (7 bases). The germline V and J ends were trimmed by 0 bases and 3 bases, with 12 bases remaining between them. Germline V gene data show CDR1 as SGDLS and CDR2 as YYNGEE. This CDR3 contains 16 residues. CDR3 sequence: CASSVGTGGHTGELFF. CDR3 nucleotides: TGTGCCAGCAGCGTAGGGACAGGAGGGCACACCGGGGAGCTGTTTTTT.

This clone was seen once. The J gene is TRBJ1-1, the V gene TRBV7-8; D remains unclear. Germline V gene lookup returns CDR1 SGHVS and CDR2 FQNEAQ. V was clipped by 5 bases and J by 6 bases, with 13 bases between them. The CDR3 consists of 13 residues. The CDR3 spells CASSLLSQSEAFF. In DNA form, the CDR3 reads TGTGCCAGCAGCCTCTTGAGCCAGTCTGAAGCTTTCTTT.

This clone turned up a few times. This chain's CDR3 is CASWGVGTPNQPQHF. The CDR3 DNA sequence: TGTGCCTCCTGGGGAGTCGGGACACCTAATCAGCCCCAGCATTTT. The chain employs TRBV28 and TRBJ1-5; the D gene is possibly TRBD1 (6 bases). V lost 11 bases and J 4 bases, leaving 21 bases between the germline ends. The germline V gene encodes CDR1 MDHEN and CDR2 SYDVKM. This CDR3 has 15 amino acids.

The CDR3 here is CASSQDPGPTYEQYF. The DNA for the CDR3 is TGTGCCAGCAGCCAAGATCCAGGTCCCACCTACGAGCAGTACTTC. V is TRBV14 and J is TRBJ2-7; D call uncertain. Trimming pared 0 bases from V and 2 bases from J, leaving 11 bases between. The CDR3 spans 15 residues. Per germline, CDR1 SGHDN and CDR2 FVKESK.

The J gene is TRBJ2-3, the V gene TRBV30; 12 bases align to TRBD2. CDR3 length: 15 residues. The germline CDR1 and CDR2 sequences are GTSNPN and SVGIG (reference sequence). V was clipped by 5 bases and J by 4 bases; unmatched bases: 7. CDR3 amino acids: CAWFETSGSPDTQYF. CDR3 in DNA: TGTGCCTGGTTCGAGACTAGCGGGAGTCCAGATACGCAGTATTTT.

The V gene is TRBV29-1, the J gene TRBJ1-1; TRBD1 is a possible D gene (5 bases). Germline values: CDR1 SQVTM, CDR2 ANQGSEA. Deletions cut 2 bases from V and 6 bases from J, with 16 bases between. This CDR3 is 14 amino acids long. CDR3 region: CSVETGGVGAEAFF. The CDR3 region has the DNA TGCAGCGTTGAAACTGGGGGAGTGGGTGCTGAAGCTTTCTTT.

This chain joins TRBV5-1 and TRBJ2-1; 9 bases agree with TRBD2. Germline values: CDR1 SGHRS, CDR2 YFSETQ. J lost 2 bases, V lost 0 bases, and 3 bases had no gene match. This CDR3 is built from 16 residues. The CDR3 protein is CASSLVPSGTYNEQFF. The CDR3 coding sequence is TGCGCCAGCAGCTTGGTGCCTAGCGGGACCTACAATGAGCAGTTCTTC.

A remark on this clone: The same CDR3 arises from other DNA sequences in this sample as well. The chain couples TRBV5-1 to TRBJ1-3; D is possibly TRBD1 (5 bases). The CDR3 has 16 amino acids. Trimming cost V 0 bases and J 0 bases, with 10 bases left between them. Germline CDR1 reads SGHRS; CDR2 reads YFSETQ. CDR3 coding DNA: TGCGCCAGCAGCTTGGTAGGGGAGAGCTCTGGAAACACCATATATTTT. Translated: CASSLVGESSGNTIYF.

V gene TRBV18 combines with J gene TRBJ2-7; 13 bases agree with TRBD2. There are 15 residues in the CDR3. The germline V gene has CDR1 KGHSH and CDR2 LQKENI. Trimming at V came to 3 bases and at J to 5 bases, leaving 4 bases not matched to a gene. The CDR3: CASSPGLAGADEQYF. The CDR3 nucleotides are TGTGCCAGCTCACCCGGACTAGCGGGAGCTGACGAGCAGTACTTC.